Listed below are T cell receptor beta chains from one sample, sequenced in a study of blood T cells in healthy people across ages. MiXCR, applied by TCRdb to the 5' RACE reads, yields one record per CDR3 protein. The table lists hundreds of thousands of distinct CDR3 sequences, roughly 64% of them singletons, with over 20% in the top ten. Specimen: blood. The receptors here all came from a man in his thirties or forties in good health. CDR3s include the opening cysteine and the closing phenylalanine or tryptophan. The D gene is left open where the match is weak. Some rows have no size entry. The others give once, few or many, or a class for an expanded clone.

d_call j_call v_call clone_size cdr3_nt cdr3_aa
NA TRBJ2-3 TRBV2 NA TGTGCCAGCAGTGTGAGGACAGATACGCAGTATTTT CASSVRTDTQYF
NA TRBJ1-6 TRBV4-2 NA TGTGCCAGCAGCGTACAGGGTAAAGCATTTAATTCACCCCTCCACTTT CASSVQGKAFNSPLHF
TRBD2 TRBJ2-7 TRBV5-1 NA TGCGCCAGCAGCACACCGCTAGCGGGAGCCTACGAGCAGTACTTC CASSTPLAGAYEQYF
TRBD2 TRBJ2-1 TRBV10-3 NA TGTGCCACGACCGGGACTAGCGACAATGAGCAGTTCTTC CATTGTSDNEQFF
TRBD2 TRBJ2-6 TRBV20-1 NA TGCAGTGCTTATGAAGCGGGAGCACGGTTCCGCTCTGGGGCCAACGTCCTGGCTTTC CSAYEAGARFRSGANVLAF
NA TRBJ1-1 TRBV4-1 NA TGCGCCAGCAGCATCAGGGGTACTGAAGCTTTCTTT CASSIRGTEAFF
NA TRBJ2-4 TRBV5-1 NA TGCGCCAGCAGCTTGGCGGCAGCAGCCAAAAACATTCAGTACTTC CASSLAAAAKNIQYF
NA TRBJ2-1 TRBV29-1 few TGCAGCGTTGGCACAACTAGTAGCTCCTACAATGAGCAGTTCTTC CSVGTTSSSYNEQFF
NA TRBJ2-7 TRBV6-1 NA TGTGCCAGCAGCCAAAAATTCTACGAGCAGTACTTC CASSQKFYEQYF
NA TRBJ2-3 TRBV10-3 NA TGTGCCATCAGTGAAGGTTCCAAGAACGGAGTTACGCAGTATTTT CAISEGSKNGVTQYF
TRBD1 TRBJ1-4 TRBV29-1 NA TGCAGCGTTGCGATCGGGACAGGGAATGAAAAACTGTTTTTT CSVAIGTGNEKLFF
TRBD2 TRBJ2-1 TRBV7-9 NA TGTGCCAGCAGCTTAGTGAGGGCTAGCGGGAGTGATGAGCAGTTCTTC CASSLVRASGSDEQFF
TRBD2 TRBJ2-1 TRBV20-1 NA TGCAGTGCTAGGTTAGTAGCGGGAGCCCATGAGCAGTTCTTC CSARLVAGAHEQFF
NA TRBJ2-3 TRBV30 NA TGTGCCTCGGGACTCCCCGTCACAGATACGCAGTATTTT CASGLPVTDTQYF
TRBD2 TRBJ2-7 TRBV6-6 NA TGTGCCAGCAGTTTACTAGGAGCGGGAGCTTGGGAGCAGTACTTC CASSLLGAGAWEQYF
TRBD1 TRBJ1-6 TRBV4-2 NA TGTGCCAGCAGCCAAGAAGGCGGGACAGGGGGGTCACCCCTCCACTTT CASSQEGGTGGSPLHF
NA TRBJ2-5 TRBV5-1 NA TGCGCCAGCAGTGTCGTCAGTGAGCAAGAGACCCAGTACTTC CASSVVSEQETQYF